What follows is one TCR beta chain and its context. Its antigen is undetermined. Terminally differentiated effector memory CD45RA+ cells were excluded by CCR7 positive selection of CD45RO-negative cells. The sample originates from a study of shared clonotypes between healthy human individuals. Study-wide findings and caveats: Exclusively blood specimens were collected; tissue repertoires likely differ. Of the naive CD4 clonotypes, 4% to 5% were shared across several donors.

Germline V CDR1 and CDR2: SGHVS, FQNEAQ. The CDR3 extends over 19 amino acids. V shed 4 bases and J 0 bases; nucleotides not matched to a gene: 9. Measured with immunoSEQ multiplex PCR; TCRdb has only the in-frame clones, and not every one. The sample shows about 1,900,000 clones, around 96% of them seen only once. The source material was naive CD8+ T cells sorted from blood. The V gene is TRBV7-8, the J gene TRBJ2-1, with 13 positions matching TRBD2. This receptor was obtained from a man younger than 30 in good health. The CDR3 here is CASSSGLAGVKSSYNEQFF. The CDR3 bases are TGTGCCAGCAGCTCTGGACTAGCGGGGGTCAAAAGCTCCTACAATGAGCAGTTCTTC.